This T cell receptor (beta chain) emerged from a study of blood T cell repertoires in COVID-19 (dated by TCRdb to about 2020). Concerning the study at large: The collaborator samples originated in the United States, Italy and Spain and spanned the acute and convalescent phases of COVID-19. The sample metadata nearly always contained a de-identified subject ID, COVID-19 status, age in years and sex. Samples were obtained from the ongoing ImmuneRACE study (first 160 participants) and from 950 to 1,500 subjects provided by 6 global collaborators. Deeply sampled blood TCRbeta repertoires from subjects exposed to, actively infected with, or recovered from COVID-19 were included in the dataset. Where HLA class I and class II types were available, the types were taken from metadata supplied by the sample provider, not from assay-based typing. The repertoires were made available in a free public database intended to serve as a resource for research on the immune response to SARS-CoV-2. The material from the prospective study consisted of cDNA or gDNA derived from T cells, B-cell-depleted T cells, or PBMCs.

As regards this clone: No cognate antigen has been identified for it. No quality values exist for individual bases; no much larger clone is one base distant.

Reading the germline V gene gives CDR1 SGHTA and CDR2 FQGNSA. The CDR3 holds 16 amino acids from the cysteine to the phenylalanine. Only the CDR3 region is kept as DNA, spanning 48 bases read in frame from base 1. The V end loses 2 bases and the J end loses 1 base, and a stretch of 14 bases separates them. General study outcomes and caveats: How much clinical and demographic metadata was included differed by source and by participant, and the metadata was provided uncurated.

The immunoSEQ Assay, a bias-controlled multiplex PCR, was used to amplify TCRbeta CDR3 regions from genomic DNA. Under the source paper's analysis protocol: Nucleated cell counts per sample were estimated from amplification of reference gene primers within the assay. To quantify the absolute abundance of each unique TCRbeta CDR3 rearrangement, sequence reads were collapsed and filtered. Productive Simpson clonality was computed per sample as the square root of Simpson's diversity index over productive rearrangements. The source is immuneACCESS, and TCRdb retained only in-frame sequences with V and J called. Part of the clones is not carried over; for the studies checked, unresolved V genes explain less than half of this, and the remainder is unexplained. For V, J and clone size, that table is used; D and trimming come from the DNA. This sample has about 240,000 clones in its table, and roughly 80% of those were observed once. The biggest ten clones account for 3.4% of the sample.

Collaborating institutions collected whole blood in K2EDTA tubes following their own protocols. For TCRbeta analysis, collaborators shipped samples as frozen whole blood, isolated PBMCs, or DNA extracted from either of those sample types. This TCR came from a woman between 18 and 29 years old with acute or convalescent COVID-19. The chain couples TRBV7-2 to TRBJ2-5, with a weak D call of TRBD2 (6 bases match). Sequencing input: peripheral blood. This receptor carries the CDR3 CASSLHPRTIQETQYF. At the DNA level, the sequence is TGTGCCAGCAGCTTACACCCCAGGACTATCCAAGAGACCCAGTACTTC.